This entry lists 4 T cell receptor beta chains sequenced from one sample in a study of OX40 agonist ivuxolimab in advanced cancers. Method: immunoSEQ multiplex PCR; TCRdb's copy keeps in-frame clones and lacks some. The repertoire includes roughly 93,000 clones, just over 90% of them detected once, and 0.51% sits in the top ten. Sequencing used CD4+ or CD8+ T cells sorted from blood, obtained in a trial of the OX40 agonist ivuxolimab. The receptors were gathered from an adult with an advanced solid tumor such as melanoma, head and neck, liver or kidney cancer.

V and J are TRBV5-4 and TRBJ2-7; 8 bases fit TRBD2. Germline lookup yields CDR1 SGHNT and CDR2 YYREEE (reference sequence). Unmatched junction bases numbered 6, after V lost 4 bases and J lost 0 bases. The CDR3 loop spans 15 amino acids. The CDR3 DNA follows: TGTGCCAGCAGCCAAGTTGGGACTAGCTCCTACGAGCAGTACTTC. This gives the protein CASSQVGTSSYEQYF.

The chain is built from TRBV19 and TRBJ2-1; D is perhaps TRBD2 (7 bases). The CDR3 runs to 17 residues. V was trimmed by 0 bases and J by 1 base, leaving 13 bases between them. Germline V lookup: CDR1 LNHDA, CDR2 SQIVND (reference sequence). This CDR3 reads CASSIDGGLVSYNEQFF. CDR3 sequence (DNA): TGTGCCAGTAGTATAGACGGGGGGCTGGTTTCCTACAATGAGCAGTTCTTC. The full variable domain, rest sourced from reference TRBV19 and TRBJ2-1, is DGGITQSPKYLFRKEGQNVTLSCEQNLNHDAMYWYRQDPGQGLRLIYYSQIVNDFQKGDIAEGYSVSREKKESFPLTVTSAQKNPTAFYLCASSIDGGLVSYNEQFFGPGTRLTVL.

The chain links TRBV15 to TRBJ2-3; D is undetermined. Trimming cost V 3 bases and J 2 bases, with 9 bases left between them. The CDR3 has 14 residues. The germline V gene has CDR1 LNHNV and CDR2 YYDKDF (reference sequence). The CDR3 here is CATSSSLYTDTQYF. DNA of the CDR3: TGTGCCACCAGCAGCAGCCTGTACACAGATACGCAGTATTTT.

V gene TRBV19 combines with J gene TRBJ2-5; D might be TRBD1 or TRBD2, each matching 7 bases. The CDR3 length is 13 residues. V dropped 3 bases and J dropped 9 bases, with 14 bases sitting between them. The germline V gene encodes CDR1 LNHDA and CDR2 SQIVND (reference sequence). The CDR3 DNA is TGTGCCAGTAGTATTGTGACAGGGAGGGCCCAGTACTTC. It specifies CASSIVTGRAQYF.